The 18 T cell receptor beta chains given below trace back to one sample, sequenced in a study of Ad26.COV2.S vaccination and SARS-CoV-2 variants. TCRdb's table, derived via immunoSEQ multiplex PCR, lists solely in-frame clones and lacks some. The sample consists of 180,000 or so clones, roughly 89% of them appearing once. The source was peripheral blood, collected after recovery from COVID-19. Receptor source: a human donor who had recovered from COVID-19.

V is TRBV14 and J is TRBJ1-2; possibly TRBD1 for D (5 bases). The CDR3 length is 13 residues. Trimming shortened V by 4 bases and J by 4 bases, and 10 bases separated the two germline ends. Germline V gene sequence: CDR1 SGHDN, CDR2 FVKESK. DNA for the CDR3: TGTGCCAGCAGCCCGACAGTCTTCTATGGCTACACCTTC. It specifies CASSPTVFYGYTF.

This clone appeared a single time. This chain links TRBV12-3 or TRBV12-4 with TRBJ1-1; no definite D call. V was cut by 7 bases and J by 5 bases, with 14 bases left in between. The CDR3 covers 13 residues. CDR3 bases: TGTGCCAGCACCCAATGGGGAAGGACTGAAGCTTTCTTT. It is translated as CASTQWGRTEAFF.

The chain employs TRBV28 and TRBJ1-1, with 8 bases that match TRBD1. Trimming took 7 bases from V and 6 from J; bases not matched to a gene: 16. CDR1 and CDR2 from the germline V gene are MDHEN and SYDVKM. CDR3 length: 16 amino acids. CDR3 region: CASITDRAIWRSEAFF. CDR3 nucleotides: TGTGCCAGCATCACGGACAGGGCGATCTGGAGATCTGAAGCTTTCTTT.

The rearrangement joins TRBV29-1 to TRBJ2-1; D gene unclear. Germline CDR1 is SQVTM and CDR2 is ANQGSEA. The CDR3 consists of 12 residues. The ends were cut back, 3 bases at V and 4 bases at J, with 7 bases in the middle. CDR3 nucleotide sequence: TGCAGCGTTGATTTCGGATACAATGAGCAGTTCTTC. This codes for CSVDFGYNEQFF.

This clone was picked up one time. The gene calls are TRBV19 and TRBJ2-1, with 12 bases lining up with TRBD2. Trimming removed 7 bases from V and 7 bases from J; junction bases left unmatched: 8. The CDR3 is 15 amino acids. CDR1 is LNHDA, CDR2 SQIVND, per germline (reference sequence). CDR3 nucleotide sequence: TGTGCCAGTATTCCGACTAGCGGGAGAGGGAATGAGCAGTTCTTC. Translating it yields CASIPTSGRGNEQFF.

The chain couples TRBV7-9 to TRBJ1-5; a possible D gene is TRBD1 (6 bases). Between the trimmed V and J ends, which lost 2 bases and 6 bases, there was a span of 11 bases. The germline V gene has CDR1 SEHNR and CDR2 FQNEAQ (reference sequence). The CDR3 extends over 14 amino acids. For the CDR3, the DNA is TGTGCCAGCAGCTTAATAGGGGGGGGTCAGCCCCAGCATTTT. Translated: CASSLIGGGQPQHF. The full variable domain, completed using reference TRBV7-9 and TRBJ1-5, is DTGVSQNPRHKITKRGQNVTFRCDPISEHNRLYWYRQTLGQGPEFLTYFQNEAQLEKSRLLSDRFSAERPKGSFSTLEIQRTEQGDSAMYLCASSLIGGGQPQHFGDGTRLSIL.

The chain is built from TRBV12-1 and TRBJ2-1; the table's D gene call, TRBD2, was not cross checked with the DNA. TRBV12-1 is classified as a pseudogene. This CDR3 contains 15 residues. The CDR3 reads CASSFRLIAYNEQFF. CDR3 bases: TGTGCCAGCAGCTTTCGACTGATAGCCTACAATGAGCAGTTCTTC.

Remarks on this clone: Germline and junction disagree at one end, which may indicate a read error. The chain is built from TRBV5-4 and TRBJ2-5; 9 nucleotides line up with TRBD2. This CDR3 has 16 amino acids. Germline V CDR1 and CDR2: SGHNT, YYREEE (reference sequence). The chain's CDR3 is CATSLARGGAGETQYF. CDR3 in DNA: TGTGCCACCAGCTTGGCGCGGGGGGGTGCGGGGGAGACCCAGTACTTC.

The chain couples TRBV5-1 to TRBJ1-2; maybe TRBD1 (5 bases). Germline V gene sequence: CDR1 SGHRS, CDR2 YFSETQ. The CDR3 contains 16 residues. The V end lost 0 bases, the J end lost 0 bases, and 12 bases lay between the germline ends. This chain's CDR3 is CASSLGAGGPNYGYTF. In DNA, the CDR3 is TGCGCCAGCAGCTTGGGGGCCGGGGGTCCTAACTATGGCTACACCTTC.

The CDR3 coding sequence is TGTGCCAGCAGCCGCGGACTAGTTGAGACCCAGTACTTC. As protein: CASSRGLVETQYF. The chain carries TRBV7-9 and TRBJ2-5; 7 bases are shared with TRBD2. The CDR3 has 13 residues. Losses at the gene ends were 5 bases for V and 5 bases for J; bases not matched to a gene: 5. From germline, CDR1 is SEHNR and CDR2 FQNEAQ (reference sequence).

V is TRBV6-5 and J is TRBJ2-7; no reliable D call. The germline CDR1 and CDR2 sequences are MNHEY and SVGAGI. The CDR3 is 13 amino acids. V dropped 5 bases and J dropped 5 bases, with 13 bases sitting between them. The CDR3 spells CASSKNSVHEQYF. The CDR3 DNA is TGTGCCAGCAGTAAAAACAGTGTTCACGAGCAGTACTTC.

V gene TRBV5-6 combines with J gene TRBJ1-2; no firm D call. V lost 0 bases, J lost 5 bases, and 11 bases lay in between. There are 14 residues in the CDR3. The germline gives CDR1 SGHDT, CDR2 YYEEEE. This chain's CDR3 is CASSLAGQPYGYTF. The CDR3 nucleotides are TGTGCCAGCAGCTTGGCCGGGCAGCCTTATGGCTACACCTTC.

This rearrangement joins TRBV7-2 to TRBJ2-7; 8 bases agree with TRBD1. With 4 bases clipped from V and 2 bases from J, the junction kept 7 bases outside the gene matches. The germline CDR1 and CDR2 sequences are SGHTA and FQGNSA. The CDR3 loop spans 15 amino acids. CDR3 sequence reads: CASSSQGQATYEQYF. As DNA, the CDR3 is TGTGCCAGCAGCTCCCAGGGACAGGCCACCTACGAGCAGTACTTC.

The rearrangement joins TRBV12-3 or TRBV12-4 to TRBJ2-3; D gene uncertain. The CDR3 runs to 13 residues. The ends were cut back, 3 bases at V and 4 bases at J, with 8 bases in the middle. The CDR3 DNA is TGTGCCAGCAGTTTTGGCCCCGCAGATACGCAGTATTTT. This translates into CASSFGPADTQYF.

The V gene is TRBV6-1, the J gene TRBJ2-7; 9 bases fit TRBD1. J gave up 3 bases and V 7 bases, and 7 bases lay outside the gene matches. Germline V gene lookup returns CDR1 MNHNS and CDR2 SASEGT. The CDR3 covers 14 residues. CDR3 DNA sequence: TGTGCCAGCACCGACAGGGGGTCCGACTACGAGCAGTACTTC. This sequence encodes CASTDRGSDYEQYF.

The chain employs TRBV5-5 and TRBJ2-1, with 7 bases identical to TRBD1. The CDR3 consists of 15 residues. V was pared by 4 bases and J by 1 base, with 5 bases of the junction left unmatched. CDR1 and CDR2 (germline): SGHKS, YYEKEE (reference sequence). CDR3 coding DNA: TGTGCCAGCAGCCTCGGGACAGCTTCCTACAATGAGCAGTTCTTC. Translating it yields CASSLGTASYNEQFF.

This sequence joins TRBV19 and TRBJ1-4, with no clear D. Trimming removed 7 bases from V and 3 bases from J, with 9 bases in between. CDR3 size: 13 residues. Per germline, CDR1 LNHDA and CDR2 SQIVND (reference sequence). The CDR3 nucleotides read TGTGCCAGTAATCTTCAGGCTAATGAAAAACTGTTTTTT. Amino acid sequence: CASNLQANEKLFF. Filled out from reference TRBV19 and TRBJ1-4, the complete variable domain reads DGGITQSPKYLFRKEGQNVTLSCEQNLNHDAMYWYRQDPGQGLRLIYYSQIVNDFQKGDIAEGYSVSREKKESFPLTVTSAQKNPTAFYLCASNLQANEKLFFGSGTQLSVL.

This clone has a handful of counts. The gene calls are TRBV28 and TRBJ1-5; no reliable D call. The CDR3 loop spans 15 amino acids. V lost 6 bases to trimming and J lost 5 bases, with 17 bases between them. The germline gives CDR1 MDHEN, CDR2 SYDVKM. The CDR3 DNA sequence: TGTGCCAGCAGCCCGATGAGGAGGAACGATCAGCCCCAGCATTTT. Translation gives CASSPMRRNDQPQHF.